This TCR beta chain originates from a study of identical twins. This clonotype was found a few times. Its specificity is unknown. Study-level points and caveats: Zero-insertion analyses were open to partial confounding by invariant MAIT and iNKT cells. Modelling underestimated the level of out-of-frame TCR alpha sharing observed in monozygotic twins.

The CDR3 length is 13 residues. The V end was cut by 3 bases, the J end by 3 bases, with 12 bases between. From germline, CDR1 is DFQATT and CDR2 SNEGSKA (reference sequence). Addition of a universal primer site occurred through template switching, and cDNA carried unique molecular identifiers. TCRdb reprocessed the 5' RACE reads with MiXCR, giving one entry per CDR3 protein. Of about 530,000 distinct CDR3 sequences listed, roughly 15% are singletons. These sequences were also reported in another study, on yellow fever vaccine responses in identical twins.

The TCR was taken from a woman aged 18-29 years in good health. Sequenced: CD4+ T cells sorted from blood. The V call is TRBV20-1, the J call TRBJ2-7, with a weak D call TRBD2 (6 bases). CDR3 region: CSAREAGHYEQYF. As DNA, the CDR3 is TGCAGTGCTAGGGAGGCGGGGCACTACGAGCAGTACTTC.